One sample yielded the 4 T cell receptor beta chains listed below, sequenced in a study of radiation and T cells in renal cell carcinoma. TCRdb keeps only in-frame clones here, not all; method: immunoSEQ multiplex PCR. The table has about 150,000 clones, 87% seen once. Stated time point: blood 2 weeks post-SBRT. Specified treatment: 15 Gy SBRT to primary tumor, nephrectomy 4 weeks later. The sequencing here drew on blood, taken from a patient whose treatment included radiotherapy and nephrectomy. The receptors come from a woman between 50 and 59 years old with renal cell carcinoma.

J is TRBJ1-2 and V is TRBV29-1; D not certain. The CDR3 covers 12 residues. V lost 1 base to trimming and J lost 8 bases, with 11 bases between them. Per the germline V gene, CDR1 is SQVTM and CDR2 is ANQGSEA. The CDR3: CSVEGPSQGYTF. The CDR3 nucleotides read TGCAGCGTTGAAGGACCGTCCCAAGGCTACACCTTC.

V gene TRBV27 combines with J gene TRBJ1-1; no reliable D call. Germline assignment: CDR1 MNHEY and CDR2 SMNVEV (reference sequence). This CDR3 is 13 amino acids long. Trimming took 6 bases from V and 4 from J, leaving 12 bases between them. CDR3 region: CASRVDRGTEAFF. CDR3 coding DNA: TGTGCCAGCAGAGTGGACCGGGGCACTGAAGCTTTCTTT.

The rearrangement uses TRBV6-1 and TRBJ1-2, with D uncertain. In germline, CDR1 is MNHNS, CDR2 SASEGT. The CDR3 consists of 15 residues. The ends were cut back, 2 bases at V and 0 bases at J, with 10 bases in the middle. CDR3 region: CASSESGKTNYGYTF. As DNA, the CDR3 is TGTGCCAGCAGTGAATCTGGGAAGACTAACTATGGCTACACCTTC.

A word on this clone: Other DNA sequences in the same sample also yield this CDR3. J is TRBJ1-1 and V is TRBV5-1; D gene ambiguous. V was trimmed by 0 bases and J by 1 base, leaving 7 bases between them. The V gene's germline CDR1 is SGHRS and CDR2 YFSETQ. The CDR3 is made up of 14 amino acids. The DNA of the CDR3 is TGCGCCAGCAGCTTGGGGCAGACGAACACTGAAGCTTTCTTT. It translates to CASSLGQTNTEAFF. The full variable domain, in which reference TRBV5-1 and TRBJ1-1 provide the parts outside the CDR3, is KAGVTQTPRYLIKTRGQQVTLSCSPISGHRSVSWYQQTPGQGLQFLFEYFSETQRNKGNFPGRFSGRQFSNSRSEMNVSTLELGDSALYLCASSLGQTNTEAFFGQGTRLTVV.